The 20 T cell receptor beta chains below all came from one sample that was sequenced in a study of blood T cell repertoires in COVID-19. TCRdb's table, derived via immunoSEQ multiplex PCR, lists solely in-frame clones and lacks some. The sample records about 350,000 clones, 80% to 90% being singletons. Sequenced material: peripheral blood. These receptors came from a woman aged 60-75 years with COVID-19, enrolled during active disease.

The chain links TRBV5-8 to TRBJ2-3; 7 bases map to TRBD1. Trimming removed 4 bases from V and 0 bases from J; junction bases left unmatched: 8. Germline CDR1 reads SGHTS; CDR2 reads YDEGEE. The CDR3 length is 16 residues. CDR3 loop: CASSPGTDSSTDTQYF. CDR3 in DNA: TGTGCCAGCAGCCCGGGGACAGACTCTAGCACAGATACGCAGTATTTT.

The chain carries TRBV2 and TRBJ1-4; perhaps TRBD1 as D (5 bases). The CDR3 runs 15 residues. V lost 3 bases to trimming and J lost 0 bases, with 8 bases between them. CDR1 is SNHLY and CDR2 is FYNNEI in the germline V gene. In DNA form, the CDR3 reads TGTGCCAGCAGTGACCTCAGGGCAACTAATGAAAAACTGTTTTTT. The encoded protein is CASSDLRATNEKLFF. The entire variable domain, with the rest obtained from reference TRBV2 and TRBJ1-4, is as follows: EPEVTQTPSHQVTQMGQEVILRCVPISNHLYFYWYRQILGQKVEFLVSFYNNEISEKSEIFDDQFSVERPDGSNFTLKIRSTKLEDSAMYFCASSDLRATNEKLFFGSGTQLSVL.

This clone occurred once. V and J are TRBV5-3 and TRBJ2-7, with TRBD1 matching 9 bases. TRBV5-3 has ORF status, its function being uncertain. Trimming cost V 0 bases and J 3 bases; bases outside gene matches: 4. The CDR3 spans 15 residues. The CDR3 protein is CARSLGDRGVYEQYF. The CDR3 DNA reads TGTGCCAGAAGCTTGGGTGACAGGGGGGTCTACGAGCAGTACTTC.

The chain joins TRBV7-9 to TRBJ1-2, with D uncertain. Germline CDR1 and CDR2: SEHNR and FQNEAQ (reference sequence). The CDR3 is 12 residues long. Trimming removed 1 base from V and 9 bases from J, with 9 bases in between. The DNA for the CDR3 is TGTGCCAGCAGCTTAGACCGGTTGAGCTACACCTTC. Amino acids: CASSLDRLSYTF.

This clone has more than one count but fewer than ten. The chain couples TRBV5-4 to TRBJ1-2; tentatively, D is TRBD1 (5 bases). V was clipped by 4 bases and J by 0 bases, with 10 bases between them. CDR1 SGHNT and CDR2 YYREEE come from the germline V gene (reference sequence). This CDR3 region has 14 residues. CDR3 in DNA: TGTGCCAGCAGCGGGTCAGGGACTAACTATGGCTACACCTTC. Translation gives CASSGSGTNYGYTF. Full variable domain (rest looked up from reference TRBV5-4 and TRBJ1-2): ETGVTQSPTHLIKTRGQQVTLRCSSQSGHNTVSWYQQALGQGPQFIFQYYREEENGRGNFPPRFSGLQFPNYSSELNVNALELDDSALYLCASSGSGTNYGYTFGSGTRLTVV.

This clone has more than one count but fewer than ten. This chain uses TRBV18 with TRBJ2-5, with D possibly matching TRBD2 (6 bases). Germline assignment: CDR1 KGHSH and CDR2 LQKENI. The germline V and J ends were trimmed by 3 bases and 5 bases, with 19 bases remaining between them. This CDR3 comprises 16 residues. The CDR3 protein is CASSPRRGRWGETQYF. The DNA of the CDR3 is TGTGCCAGCTCACCTAGGAGGGGACGATGGGGGGAGACCCAGTACTTC.

The chain couples TRBV18 to TRBJ1-2, with unresolved D. The CDR3 is made up of 15 amino acids. V lost 2 bases and J 7 bases, leaving 17 bases between the germline ends. CDR1 is KGHSH, CDR2 LQKENI, per germline. Here the CDR3 reads CASSPSTRLSGGYTF. In nucleotides, the CDR3 is TGTGCCAGCTCACCAAGTACAAGATTATCTGGTGGCTACACCTTC.

This clone was counted a few times. The rearrangement uses TRBV6-2 or TRBV6-3 and TRBJ2-3; D is unclear. CDR1 MNHEY and CDR2 SVGEGT come from the germline V gene. This CDR3 has 14 amino acids. V gave up 7 bases and J gave up 0 bases, with 11 bases separating them. CDR3 residues: CASTPRGSTDTQYF. CDR3 sequence (DNA): TGTGCCAGCACCCCAAGAGGAAGCACAGATACGCAGTATTTT.

The rearrangement joins TRBV27 to TRBJ2-3; D may be TRBD1 (5 bases). Germline V gives CDR1 MNHEY, CDR2 SMNVEV (reference sequence). CDR3 length: 14 residues. Trimming removed 4 bases at V and 4 bases at J, with 12 bases between. The CDR3, as DNA: TGTGCCAGCAGTTCAGCTGACAGACCAGATACGCAGTATTTT. Protein product: CASSSADRPDTQYF.

DNA of the CDR3: TGTGCCAGCAGCCTTTCGGGGTACGAGCAGTACTTC. It codes for CASSLSGYEQYF. This chain links TRBV14 with TRBJ2-7; TRBD2 might be the D (5 bases). CDR3 length equals 12 residues. The germline V gene has CDR1 SGHDN and CDR2 FVKESK. Trimming removed 4 bases at V and 4 bases at J, with 8 bases between.

The V gene is TRBV11-2, the J gene TRBJ2-7; 8 positions agree with TRBD1. CDR3 length equals 15 residues. Germline loops: CDR1 SGHAT, CDR2 FQNNGV. J was trimmed by 3 bases and V by 5 bases; bases with no gene match: 9. In nucleotides, the CDR3 is TGTGCCAGCAGCCGCCCAGGGGGCGCGGGCTACGAGCAGTACTTC. Amino acid sequence: CASSRPGGAGYEQYF.

This clone has just a few counts. The chain carries TRBV7-3 and TRBJ1-2, with D unresolved. Trimming stripped 5 bases from V and 4 bases from J, with 11 bases between. This CDR3 contains 13 residues. The germline V gene encodes CDR1 SGHTA and CDR2 FQGTGA. This CDR3 reads CASSPDKFYGYTF. DNA for the CDR3: TGTGCCAGCAGCCCTGACAAATTCTATGGCTACACCTTC.

The rearrangement links TRBV19 to TRBJ2-1; 10 bases are a match to TRBD2. V lost 1 base and J lost 4; bases outside the gene matches: 4. CDR3 size: 16 residues. Germline assignment: CDR1 LNHDA and CDR2 SQIVND (reference sequence). The CDR3 spells CASSIGQTSGYNEQFF. CDR3 coding DNA: TGTGCCAGTAGTATAGGTCAGACTAGCGGGTACAATGAGCAGTTCTTC.

The chain couples TRBV29-1 to TRBJ2-7, with TRBD1 matching over 7 bases. There are 13 residues in the CDR3. With 7 bases clipped from V and 0 bases from J, the junction kept 6 bases outside the gene matches. Germline CDR1 reads SQVTM; CDR2 reads ANQGSEA. The chain's CDR3 is CSAKQGLSYEQYF. CDR3 DNA: TGCAGCGCAAAACAGGGGCTCTCCTACGAGCAGTACTTC.

This clone was observed once. The gene calls are TRBV9 and TRBJ2-1; a possible D gene is TRBD1 (5 bases). Germline V gives CDR1 SGDLS, CDR2 YYNGEE. CDR3 size: 13 residues. V was trimmed by 4 bases and J by 8 bases, leaving 13 bases between them. CDR3 sequence: CASSPHSGYEQFF. For the CDR3, the DNA is TGTGCCAGCAGCCCTCACTCAGGGTATGAGCAGTTCTTC. The variable domain in full, completed from reference TRBV9 and TRBJ2-1, reads DSGVTQTPKHLITATGQRVTLRCSPRSGDLSVYWYQQSLDQGLQFLIQYYNGEERAKGNILERFSAQQFPDLHSELNLSSLELGDSALYFCASSPHSGYEQFFGPGTRLTVL.

The chain uses TRBV11-1 and TRBJ1-5, with unresolved D. The germline V gene has CDR1 SGHAT and CDR2 FQDESV (reference sequence). The CDR3 consists of 14 residues. V gave up 0 bases and J gave up 6 bases, with 9 bases separating them. CDR3 sequence: CASSLAGAGQPQHF. The CDR3 nucleotides read TGTGCCAGCAGCTTAGCGGGCGCGGGTCAGCCCCAGCATTTT.

This clone was counted a single time. The V call is TRBV7-3, the J call TRBJ2-3, with 8 bases identical to TRBD2. This CDR3 is 15 amino acids long. The V and J ends lost 5 bases and 2 bases, in that order; junction bases with no gene match: 6. CDR1 and CDR2 (germline): SGHTA, FQGTGA. CDR3: CASSPTGGTTDTQYF. CDR3 nucleotide sequence: TGTGCCAGCAGCCCTACGGGGGGGACCACAGATACGCAGTATTTT.

CDR3 DNA: TGTGCTAGTGGTCCGCTGACAGAAGAGACCCAGTACTTC. This encodes CASGPLTEETQYF. The gene calls are TRBV12-5 and TRBJ2-5, with D maybe TRBD1 (5 bases). Looked up from germline, CDR1 is LGHNT and CDR2 is FRNRAP. V lost 5 bases, J lost 3 bases, and 10 bases lay in between. CDR3 size: 13 residues.

The chain combines TRBV7-9 with TRBJ2-1; D is undetermined. Germline V CDR1 and CDR2: SEHNR, FQNEAQ (reference sequence). The V and J ends lost 1 base and 7 bases respectively, with 5 bases between them. This CDR3 region has 12 residues. The CDR3 DNA sequence: TGTGCCAGCAGCTTAGGTAGAAATGAGCAGTTCTTC. It codes for CASSLGRNEQFF.

V is TRBV5-1 and J is TRBJ2-1, with a weak D call TRBD2 (5 bases). The V end lost 3 bases, the J end lost 9 bases, and 22 bases lay between the germline ends. Germline V gene data show CDR1 as SGHRS and CDR2 as YFSETQ. The CDR3 is 16 residues long. CDR3 amino acids: CASSYSLAIPLGEQFF. Here the CDR3 DNA reads TGCGCCAGCAGCTATTCGTTAGCGATTCCCCTGGGTGAGCAGTTCTTC.